This TCR beta chain was documented in a study of technical replicates of blood from a few donors. Between the trimmed V and J ends, which lost 0 bases and 11 bases, there was a span of 17 bases. From germline, CDR1 is SGHRS and CDR2 YFSETQ. This CDR3 region has 14 residues. Libraries were prepared by immunoSEQ multiplex PCR; TCRdb keeps only in-frame clonotypes and omits some of them. Among 100,000 or so clones listed, about 94% were seen once. Sequencing was done on a sample of T cells isolated from PBMCs. The chain couples TRBV5-1 to TRBJ1-1, with D possibly TRBD1 on 5 matching bases. The TCR sequence derives from a human donor in good health. The CDR3 nucleotides read TGCGCCAGCAGCTTGGGAGTAGGCGGGGGAGACGCTTTCTTT. Translating it yields CASSLGVGGGDAFF.